This T cell receptor (beta chain) was sequenced for a study of vaccination effects on CD4 cells after COVID-19. Study-wide results and limits: Infection- and vaccine-induced clones contracted markedly late after vaccination.

V shed 0 bases and J shed 10 bases, with 9 bases lying between them. CDR1 GTSNPN and CDR2 SVGIG come from the germline V gene (reference sequence). This CDR3 is 12 amino acids long. On this clone: Its matching antigen is unknown.

Ahead of sequencing, the ViraFEST assay grew antigen-specific CD4+ T cells using viral peptide pools. Upon completion of around 9 days in culture, CD4+ T cells were isolated. Documented for the person is a PCR-confirmed SARS-CoV-2 infection occurring between March and December 2020. This table comes from immunoSEQ multiplex PCR, and its TCRdb copy is limited to in-frame clones, with some not included. In the table there are 60,000 to 75,000 clones, 60% to 75% of which are singletons. The TCR was taken from a human donor who had a prior SARS-CoV-2 infection. The sequenced sample was CD4+ T cells from PBMCs cultured with HIV peptides, obtained before COVID-19 vaccination. The subset: HIV-1 Nef peptide pool negative control/reference culture. This chain links TRBV30 with TRBJ2-2, with D unresolved. The CDR3 reads CAWSVGNLELFF. As DNA, the CDR3 is TGTGCCTGGAGTGTTGGAAACTTGGAGCTGTTTTTT.